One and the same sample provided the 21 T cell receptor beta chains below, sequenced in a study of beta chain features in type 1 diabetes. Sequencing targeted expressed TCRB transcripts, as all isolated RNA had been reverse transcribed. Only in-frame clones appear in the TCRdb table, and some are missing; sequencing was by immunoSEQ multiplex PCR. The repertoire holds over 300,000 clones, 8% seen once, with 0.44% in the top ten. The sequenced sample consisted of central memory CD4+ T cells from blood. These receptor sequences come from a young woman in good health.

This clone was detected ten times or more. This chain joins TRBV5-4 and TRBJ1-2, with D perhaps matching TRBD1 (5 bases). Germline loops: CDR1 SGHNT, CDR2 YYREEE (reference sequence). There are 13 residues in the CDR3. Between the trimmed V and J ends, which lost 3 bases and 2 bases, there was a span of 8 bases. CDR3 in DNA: TGTGCCAGCAGCTCACAGGTGAACTATGGCTACACCTTC. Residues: CASSSQVNYGYTF. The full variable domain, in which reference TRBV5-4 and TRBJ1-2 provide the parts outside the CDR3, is ETGVTQSPTHLIKTRGQQVTLRCSSQSGHNTVSWYQQALGQGPQFIFQYYREEENGRGNFPPRFSGLQFPNYSSELNVNALELDDSALYLCASSSQVNYGYTFGSGTRLTVV.

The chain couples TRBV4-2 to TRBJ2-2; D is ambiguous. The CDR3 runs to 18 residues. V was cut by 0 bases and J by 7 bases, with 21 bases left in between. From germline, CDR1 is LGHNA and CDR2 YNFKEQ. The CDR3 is CASSQDIRVVEDGGELFF. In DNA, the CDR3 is TGTGCCAGCAGCCAAGATATTCGGGTAGTAGAGGACGGCGGGGAGCTGTTTTTT.

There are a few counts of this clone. The CDR3 is CASRRIGSPSEQYF. Written as DNA, the CDR3 is TGTGCCAGCAGACGGATCGGGAGTCCCTCCGAGCAGTACTTC. The V call is TRBV28, the J call TRBJ2-7; TRBD2 might be the D (6 bases). V lost 6 bases and J 6 bases, leaving 18 bases between the germline ends. Germline V gene lookup returns CDR1 MDHEN and CDR2 SYDVKM. CDR3 size: 14 residues.

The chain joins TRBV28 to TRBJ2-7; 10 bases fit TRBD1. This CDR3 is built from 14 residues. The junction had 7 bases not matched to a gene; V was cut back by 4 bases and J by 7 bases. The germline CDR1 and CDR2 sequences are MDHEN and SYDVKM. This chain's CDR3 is CASSSGQGPGEQYF. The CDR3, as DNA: TGTGCCAGCAGTTCGGGACAGGGGCCGGGGGAGCAGTACTTC.

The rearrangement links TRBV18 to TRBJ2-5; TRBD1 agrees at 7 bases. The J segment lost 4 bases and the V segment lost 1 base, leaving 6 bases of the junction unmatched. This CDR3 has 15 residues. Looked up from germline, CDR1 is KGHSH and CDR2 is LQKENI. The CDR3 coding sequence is TGTGCCAGCTCACCACTGGGACAGAGGGCAGAGACCCAGTACTTC. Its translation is CASSPLGQRAETQYF.

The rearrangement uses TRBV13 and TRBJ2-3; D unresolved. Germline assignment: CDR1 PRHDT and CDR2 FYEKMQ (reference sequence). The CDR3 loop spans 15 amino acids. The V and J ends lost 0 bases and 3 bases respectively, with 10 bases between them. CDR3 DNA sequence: TGTGCCAGCAGCTTAGGCCAGGAGTGGACAGATACGCAGTATTTT. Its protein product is CASSLGQEWTDTQYF.

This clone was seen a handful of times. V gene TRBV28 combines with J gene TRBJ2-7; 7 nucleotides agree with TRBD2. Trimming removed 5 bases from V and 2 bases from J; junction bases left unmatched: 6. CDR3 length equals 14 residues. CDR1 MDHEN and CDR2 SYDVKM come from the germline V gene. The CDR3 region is CASSAPGLPYEQYF. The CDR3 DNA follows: TGTGCCAGCAGTGCCCCGGGACTACCCTACGAGCAGTACTTC. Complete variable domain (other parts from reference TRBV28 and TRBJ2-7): DVKVTQSSRYLVKRTGEKVFLECVQDMDHENMFWYRQDPGLGLRLIYFSYDVKMKEKGDIPEGYSVSREKKERFSLILESASTNQTSMYLCASSAPGLPYEQYFGPGTRLTVT.

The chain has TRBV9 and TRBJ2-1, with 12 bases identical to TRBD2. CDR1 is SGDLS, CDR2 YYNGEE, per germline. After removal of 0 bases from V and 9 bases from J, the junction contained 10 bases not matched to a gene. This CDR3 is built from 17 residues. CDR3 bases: TGTGCCAGCAGCGTAGAGGCTAGCGGGAGGGCCAGAAGTGAGCAGTTCTTC. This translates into CASSVEASGRARSEQFF.

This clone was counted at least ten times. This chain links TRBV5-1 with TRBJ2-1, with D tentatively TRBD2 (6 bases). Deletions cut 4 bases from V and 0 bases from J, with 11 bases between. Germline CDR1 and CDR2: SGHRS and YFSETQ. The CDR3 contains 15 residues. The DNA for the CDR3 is TGCGCCAGCAGCAGAGGGACTCCCTCCTACAATGAGCAGTTCTTC. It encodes CASSRGTPSYNEQFF.

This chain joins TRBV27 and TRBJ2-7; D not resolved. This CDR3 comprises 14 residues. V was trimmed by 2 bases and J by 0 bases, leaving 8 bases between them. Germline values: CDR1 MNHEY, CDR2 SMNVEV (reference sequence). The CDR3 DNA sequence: TGTGCCAGCAGTTTAGTTCAGAGCTCCTACGAGCAGTACTTC. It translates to CASSLVQSSYEQYF.

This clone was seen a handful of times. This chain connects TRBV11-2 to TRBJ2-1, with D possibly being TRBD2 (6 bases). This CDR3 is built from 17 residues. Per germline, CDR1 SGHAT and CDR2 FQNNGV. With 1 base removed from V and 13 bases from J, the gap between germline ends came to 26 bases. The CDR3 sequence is CASSLGRGRESRPLQFF. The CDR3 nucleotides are TGTGCCAGCAGCTTAGGGCGCGGACGGGAGTCCCGCCCTCTCCAGTTCTTC.

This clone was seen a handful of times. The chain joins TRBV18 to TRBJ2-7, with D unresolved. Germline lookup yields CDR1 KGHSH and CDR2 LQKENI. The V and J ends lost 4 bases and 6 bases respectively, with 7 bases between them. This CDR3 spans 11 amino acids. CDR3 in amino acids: CASSQGSEQYF. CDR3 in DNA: TGTGCCAGCTCACAGGGAAGCGAGCAGTACTTC.

The CDR3 protein is CASSFQGDTGELFF. DNA of the CDR3: TGCGCCAGCAGCTTCCAGGGGGATACCGGGGAGCTGTTTTTT. The chain uses TRBV5-1 and TRBJ2-2; 7 positions match TRBD1. The CDR3 contains 14 residues. Per germline, CDR1 SGHRS and CDR2 YFSETQ. Trimming at V came to 2 bases and at J to 5 bases, leaving 3 bases not matched to a gene.

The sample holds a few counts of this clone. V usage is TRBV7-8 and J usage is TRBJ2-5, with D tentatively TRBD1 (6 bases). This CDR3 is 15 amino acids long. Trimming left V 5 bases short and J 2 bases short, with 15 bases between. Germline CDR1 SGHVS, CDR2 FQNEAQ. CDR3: CASSVVGTLQETQYF. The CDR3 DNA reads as TGTGCCAGCAGCGTCGTCGGGACACTGCAAGAGACCCAGTACTTC.

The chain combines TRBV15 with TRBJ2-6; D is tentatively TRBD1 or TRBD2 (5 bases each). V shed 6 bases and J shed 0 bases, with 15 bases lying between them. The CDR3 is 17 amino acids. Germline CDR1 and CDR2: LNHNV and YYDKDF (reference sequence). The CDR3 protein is CATSGTSLNSGANVLTF. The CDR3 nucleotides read TGTGCCACCAGTGGGACGTCTTTGAACTCTGGGGCCAACGTCCTGACTTTC. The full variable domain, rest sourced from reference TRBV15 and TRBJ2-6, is DAMVIQNPRYQVTQFGKPVTLSCSQTLNHNVMYWYQQKSSQAPKLLFHYYDKDFNNEADTPDNFQSRRPNTSFCFLDIRSPGLGDTAMYLCATSGTSLNSGANVLTFGAGSRLTVL.

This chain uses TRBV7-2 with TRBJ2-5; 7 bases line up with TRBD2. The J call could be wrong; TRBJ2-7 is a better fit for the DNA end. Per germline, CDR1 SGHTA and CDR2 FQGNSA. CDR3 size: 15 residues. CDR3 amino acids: CASSRTLGRGYEQYF. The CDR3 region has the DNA TGTGCCAGCAGCAGAACCCTTGGGAGGGGCTACGAGCAGTACTTC.

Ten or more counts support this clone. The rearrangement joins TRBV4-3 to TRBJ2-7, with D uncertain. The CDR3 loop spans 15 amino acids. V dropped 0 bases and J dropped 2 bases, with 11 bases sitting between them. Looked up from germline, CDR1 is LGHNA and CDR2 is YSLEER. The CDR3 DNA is TGCGCCAGCAGCCAAGATCCTTTTGGGACCTACGAGCAGTACTTC. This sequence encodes CASSQDPFGTYEQYF.

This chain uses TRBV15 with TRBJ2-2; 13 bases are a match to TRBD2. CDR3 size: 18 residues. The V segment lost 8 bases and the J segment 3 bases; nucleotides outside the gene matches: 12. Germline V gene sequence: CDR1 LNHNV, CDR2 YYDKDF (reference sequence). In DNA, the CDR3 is TGTGCCACCCGACGCGGGACTAGCGGGACCCAGTACACCGGGGAGCTGTTTTTT. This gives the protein CATRRGTSGTQYTGELFF.

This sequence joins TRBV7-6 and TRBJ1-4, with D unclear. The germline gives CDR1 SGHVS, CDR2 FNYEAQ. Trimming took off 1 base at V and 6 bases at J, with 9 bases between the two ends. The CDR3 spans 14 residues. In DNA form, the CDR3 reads TGTGCCAGCAGCTTAGATCCGGGAGATGAAAAACTGTTTTTT. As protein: CASSLDPGDEKLFF.

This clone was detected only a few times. The CDR3 coding sequence is TGCAGCGTTGCCTTGTTGGTAGCGGGAGATGAGCAGTTCTTC. Its protein product is CSVALLVAGDEQFF. The chain has TRBV29-1 and TRBJ2-1; 9 bases are a match to TRBD2. Unmatched junction bases numbered 9, after V lost 4 bases and J lost 8 bases. The length of the CDR3 is 14 residues. CDR1 and CDR2 (germline): SQVTM, ANQGSEA.

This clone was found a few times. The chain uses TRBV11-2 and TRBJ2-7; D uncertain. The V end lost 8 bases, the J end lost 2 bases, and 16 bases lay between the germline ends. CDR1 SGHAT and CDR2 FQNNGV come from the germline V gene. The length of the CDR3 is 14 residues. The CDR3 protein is CASQLTGFTYEQYF. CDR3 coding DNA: TGTGCCAGCCAGCTGACCGGTTTTACCTACGAGCAGTACTTC.